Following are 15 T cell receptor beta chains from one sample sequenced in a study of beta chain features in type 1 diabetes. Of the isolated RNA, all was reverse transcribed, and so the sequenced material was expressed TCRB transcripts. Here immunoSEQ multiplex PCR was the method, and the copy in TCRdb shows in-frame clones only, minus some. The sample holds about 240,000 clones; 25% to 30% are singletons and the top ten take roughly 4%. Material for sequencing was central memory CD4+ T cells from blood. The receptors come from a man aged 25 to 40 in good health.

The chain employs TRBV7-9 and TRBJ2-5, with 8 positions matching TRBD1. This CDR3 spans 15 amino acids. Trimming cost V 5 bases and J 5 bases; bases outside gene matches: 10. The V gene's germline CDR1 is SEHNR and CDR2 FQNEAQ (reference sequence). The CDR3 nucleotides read TGTGCCAGCAGCACCAGGACAGGGTCTAGGGAGACCCAGTACTTC. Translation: CASSTRTGSRETQYF.

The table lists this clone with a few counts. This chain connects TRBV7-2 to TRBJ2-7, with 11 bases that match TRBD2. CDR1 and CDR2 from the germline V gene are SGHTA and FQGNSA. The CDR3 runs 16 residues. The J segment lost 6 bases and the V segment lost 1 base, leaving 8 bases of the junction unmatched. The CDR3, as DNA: TGTGCCAGCAGCTTAGAAAGCGGACTAGCGGGTCTCGAGCAGTACTTC. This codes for CASSLESGLAGLEQYF.

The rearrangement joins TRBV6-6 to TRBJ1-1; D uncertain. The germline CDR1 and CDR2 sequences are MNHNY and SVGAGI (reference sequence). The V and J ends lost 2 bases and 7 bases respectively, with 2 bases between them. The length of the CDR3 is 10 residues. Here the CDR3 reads CASSYGEAFF. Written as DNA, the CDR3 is TGTGCCAGCAGTTACGGTGAAGCTTTCTTT.

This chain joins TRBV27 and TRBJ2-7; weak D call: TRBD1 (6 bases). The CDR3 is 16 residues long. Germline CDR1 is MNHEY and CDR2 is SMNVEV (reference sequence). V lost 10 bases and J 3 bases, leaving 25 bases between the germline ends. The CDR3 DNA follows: TGTGCCACCGCTCGGGAAATCCGGGACACGGACTACGAGCAGTACTTC. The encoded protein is CATAREIRDTDYEQYF.

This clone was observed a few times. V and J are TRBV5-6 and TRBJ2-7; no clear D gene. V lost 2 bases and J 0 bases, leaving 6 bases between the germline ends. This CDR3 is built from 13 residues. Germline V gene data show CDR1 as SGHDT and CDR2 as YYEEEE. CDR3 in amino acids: CASSFRNSYEQYF. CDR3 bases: TGTGCCAGCAGCTTCAGGAACTCCTACGAGCAGTACTTC.

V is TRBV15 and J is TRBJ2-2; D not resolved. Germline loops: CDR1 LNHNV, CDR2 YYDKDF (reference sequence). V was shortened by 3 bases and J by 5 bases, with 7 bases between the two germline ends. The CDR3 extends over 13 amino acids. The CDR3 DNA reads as TGTGCCACCAGCAGGCCCGGGACCGGGGAGCTGTTTTTT. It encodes CATSRPGTGELFF.

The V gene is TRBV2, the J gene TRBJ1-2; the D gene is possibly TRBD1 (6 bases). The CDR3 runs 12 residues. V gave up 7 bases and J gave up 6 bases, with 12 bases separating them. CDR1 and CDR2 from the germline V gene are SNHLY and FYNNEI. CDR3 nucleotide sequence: TGTGCCAGCACCCGTGGGGGCCATGGCTACACCTTC. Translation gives CASTRGGHGYTF.

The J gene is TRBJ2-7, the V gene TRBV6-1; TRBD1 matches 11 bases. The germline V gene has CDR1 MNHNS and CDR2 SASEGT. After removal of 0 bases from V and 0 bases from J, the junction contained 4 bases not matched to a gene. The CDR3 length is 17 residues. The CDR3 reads CASSEAGDRGYSYEQYF. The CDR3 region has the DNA TGTGCCAGCAGTGAAGCGGGGGACAGGGGGTACTCCTACGAGCAGTACTTC.

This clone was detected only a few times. CDR3 bases: TGTGCCAGCAGCACAAACACCGGGGAGCTGTTTTTT. It encodes CASSTNTGELFF. The rearrangement uses TRBV11-3 and TRBJ2-2; D uncertain. CDR3 length equals 12 residues. Per germline, CDR1 SGHNT and CDR2 YENEEA. V was trimmed by 5 bases and J by 2 bases, leaving 3 bases between them. The complete variable domain, with remaining parts taken from reference TRBV11-3 and TRBJ2-2, reads EAGVVQSPRYKIIEKKQPVAFWCNPISGHNTLYWYLQNLGQGPELLIRYENEEAVDDSQLPKDRFSAERLKGVDSTLKIQPAELGDSAVYLCASSTNTGELFFGEGSRLTVL.

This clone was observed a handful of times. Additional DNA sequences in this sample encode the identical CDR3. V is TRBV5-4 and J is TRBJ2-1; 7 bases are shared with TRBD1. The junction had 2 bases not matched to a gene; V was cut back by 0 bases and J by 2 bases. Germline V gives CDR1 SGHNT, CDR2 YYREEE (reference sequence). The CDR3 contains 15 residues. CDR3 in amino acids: CASSLDRGPYNEQFF. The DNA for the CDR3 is TGTGCCAGCAGCTTGGACAGGGGCCCCTACAATGAGCAGTTCTTC.

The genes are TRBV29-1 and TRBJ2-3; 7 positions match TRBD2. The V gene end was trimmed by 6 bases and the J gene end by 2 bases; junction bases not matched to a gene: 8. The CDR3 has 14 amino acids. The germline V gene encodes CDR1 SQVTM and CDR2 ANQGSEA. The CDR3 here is CSVRDYRYTDTQYF. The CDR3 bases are TGCAGCGTGAGGGACTACCGGTACACAGATACGCAGTATTTT.

The CDR3 reads CASGASTDTQYF. CDR3 bases: TGTGCCAGCGGGGCTAGCACAGATACGCAGTATTTT. The genes are TRBV7-2 and TRBJ2-3; weak D call: TRBD1 (5 bases). The CDR3 is made up of 12 amino acids. From germline, CDR1 is SGHTA and CDR2 FQGNSA. V lost 8 bases, J lost 0 bases, and 6 bases lay in between.

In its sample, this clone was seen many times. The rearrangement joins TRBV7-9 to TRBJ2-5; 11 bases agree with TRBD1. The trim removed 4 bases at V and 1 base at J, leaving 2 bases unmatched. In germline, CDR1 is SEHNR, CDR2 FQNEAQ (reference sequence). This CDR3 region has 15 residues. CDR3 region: CASSWGTGGQETQYF. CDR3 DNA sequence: TGTGCCAGCAGCTGGGGGACAGGGGGCCAAGAGACCCAGTACTTC.

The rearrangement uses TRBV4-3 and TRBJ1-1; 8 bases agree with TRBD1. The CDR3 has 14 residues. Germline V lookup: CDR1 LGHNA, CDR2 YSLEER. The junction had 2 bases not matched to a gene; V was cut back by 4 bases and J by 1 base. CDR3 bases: TGCGCCAGCAGCCGGGGACAGGCGAACACTGAAGCTTTCTTT. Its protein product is CASSRGQANTEAFF.

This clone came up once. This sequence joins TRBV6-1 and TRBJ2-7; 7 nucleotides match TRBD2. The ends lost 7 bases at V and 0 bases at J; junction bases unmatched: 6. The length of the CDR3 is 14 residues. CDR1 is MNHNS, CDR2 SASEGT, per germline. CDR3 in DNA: TGTGCCAGCACGACTAGCTCCCGCTCCTACGAGCAGTACTTC. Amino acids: CASTTSSRSYEQYF.